Described below is a single T cell receptor (beta chain) sequence and its context. Its antigen is currently unknown. CD4+ cells yielded CD45RA+ naive and CD45RA-negative memory subsets. V lost 5 bases, J lost 4 bases, and 15 bases lay in between. In germline, CDR1 is ENHRY, CDR2 SYGVKD. CDR3 length: 14 residues. The sample belongs to a study of shared clonotypes between healthy human individuals. Study-wide results and limits: The four-donor shared clonotypes exceeded non-shared clonotypes in generation probability, with non-shared ones scoring lower. Estimated richness values were generally larger in naive subsets than in memory subsets.

Approximately 30,000 T cell genomes (approximately 190 ng DNA) went into each sorted-subset replicate. The protocol was immunoSEQ multiplex PCR, while the TCRdb copy is restricted to in-frame clones and leaves out a portion. The repertoire holds about 510,000 clones, with 90% to 96% as singletons. This TCR derives from a woman aged 25 to 45 in good health. The source material was naive CD4+ T cells sorted from blood. Subset meaning: CD45RA+ positively selected. This sequence joins TRBV10-3 and TRBJ2-7; D is possibly TRBD1 (6 bases). CDR3 loop: CAISSWGQLYEQYF. The CDR3 DNA reads TGTGCCATCAGTTCCTGGGGACAACTGTACGAGCAGTACTTC.